The 10 T cell receptor beta chains presented below share a single source sample, sequenced in a study of control samples from healthy donors and cancer patients. Method: immunoSEQ multiplex PCR; TCRdb's copy keeps in-frame clones and lacks some. The profile shows 130,000 or so clones, under 90% of them singletons. Input material: PBMCs. The receptor set was obtained from a man aged 45 to 65 with head and neck cancer.

The chain joins TRBV6-1 to TRBJ2-5, with D unclear. Germline V CDR1 and CDR2: MNHNS, SASEGT. This CDR3 has 16 residues. V lost 2 bases and J lost 1, with 14 bases in between. The DNA for the CDR3 is TGTGCCAGCAGTGAAAGAGGCGGCCATAGCCAAGAGACCCAGTACTTC. This encodes CASSERGGHSQETQYF.

This chain uses TRBV5-6 with TRBJ1-4; a weak D match, TRBD1 (5 bases). Germline lookup yields CDR1 SGHDT and CDR2 YYEEEE. The CDR3 totals 14 residues. With 3 bases removed from V and 7 bases from J, the gap between germline ends came to 13 bases. The CDR3 coding sequence is TGTGCCAGCAGCTCCGGACACTGGGGTGAAAAACTGTTTTTT. Protein: CASSSGHWGEKLFF.

The V call is TRBV27, the J call TRBJ2-1, with 14 bases lining up with TRBD2. V dropped 4 bases and J dropped 5; count of bases not matched to a gene: 10. The CDR3 has 18 amino acids. Germline CDR1 MNHEY, CDR2 SMNVEV (reference sequence). CDR3 sequence: CASSYGTSGGPNDNEQFF. Here the CDR3 DNA reads TGTGCCAGCAGTTACGGGACTAGCGGGGGTCCGAACGACAATGAGCAGTTCTTC.

J is TRBJ2-1 and V is TRBV7-6; 12 bases are a match to TRBD2. This CDR3 contains 16 residues. From germline, CDR1 is SGHVS and CDR2 FNYEAQ. The J segment lost 8 bases and the V segment lost 1 base, leaving 6 bases of the junction unmatched. This chain's CDR3 is CASSLETSGGPYEQFF. CDR3 in DNA: TGTGCCAGCAGCTTAGAAACTAGCGGGGGGCCTTATGAGCAGTTCTTC.

The chain's CDR3 is CASSQQGKVNYGYTF. As DNA, the CDR3 is TGTGCCAGCAGCCAACAGGGTAAGGTAAACTATGGCTACACCTTC. The J gene is TRBJ1-2, the V gene TRBV3-1 (or the pseudogene TRBV3-2); D may be TRBD1 (5 bases). Trimming removed 2 bases from V and 2 bases from J, with 12 bases in between. CDR3 length equals 15 residues. CDR1 is LGHDT, CDR2 YNNKEL, per germline (reference sequence).

V and J are TRBV30 and TRBJ1-1, with D hard to call. The CDR3 loop spans 16 amino acids. V was shortened by 3 bases and J by 0 bases, with 17 bases between the two germline ends. Germline loops: CDR1 GTSNPN, CDR2 SVGIG (reference sequence). CDR3 amino acids: CAWRSTFRGLNTEAFF. The CDR3, as DNA: TGTGCCTGGAGGTCAACCTTTCGAGGACTGAACACTGAAGCTTTCTTT.

This clone has only one observation. V gene TRBV14 combines with J gene TRBJ2-2, with D possibly being TRBD1 or TRBD2 (5 bases each). The germline CDR1 and CDR2 sequences are SGHDN and FVKESK. The CDR3 runs to 14 residues. Trimming left V 0 bases short and J 6 bases short, with 8 bases between. As DNA, the CDR3 is TGTGCCAGCAGCCAAGATCTGGGGGCCGGGGAGCTGTTTTTT. The encoded protein is CASSQDLGAGELFF.

This clone has a handful of counts. The rearrangement joins TRBV2 to TRBJ1-6; the D gene is possibly TRBD1 (5 bases). This CDR3 region has 14 residues. Germline lookup yields CDR1 SNHLY and CDR2 FYNNEI. V was pared by 3 bases and J by 3 bases, with 6 bases between. CDR3 DNA sequence: TGTGCCAGCAGTGAGGACAACTATAATTCACCCCTCCACTTT. Translating gives CASSEDNYNSPLHF.

The chain carries TRBV5-1 and TRBJ1-3, with 7 positions matching TRBD1. Trimming removed 3 bases from V and 4 bases from J; junction bases left unmatched: 4. CDR1 SGHRS and CDR2 YFSETQ come from the germline V gene. The CDR3 consists of 14 residues. Here the CDR3 DNA reads TGCGCCAGCAGCTGGGACAGCATGGGAAACACCATATATTTT. Its translation is CASSWDSMGNTIYF.

DNA of the CDR3: TGTGCCAGCAGCTCATGGGGCTCTTCCTACAATGAGCAGTTCTTC. Protein sequence: CASSSWGSSYNEQFF. This chain joins TRBV27 and TRBJ2-1, with D perhaps matching TRBD1 (5 bases). Germline V CDR1 and CDR2: MNHEY, SMNVEV (reference sequence). The CDR3 covers 15 residues. Trimming shortened V by 6 bases and J by 1 base, and 13 bases separated the two germline ends.